The 15 T cell receptor beta chains below all came from one sample that was sequenced in a study of CD8+CD57+ T cells in acquired aplastic anemia. Profiling of TCR beta VDJ combinations and CDR3 sequences used genomic DNA as template. Each CDR3 protein gets one entry after TCRdb re-called the reads with MiXCR. The repertoire holds some 180,000 distinct CDR3 sequences, with roughly 65% as singletons. CD8+CD57+ cell expansion, shown by flow cytometry, had occurred in the patients selected for sequencing. Sequenced material: sorted CD4+, CD8+, or CD8+CD57+ T cells (not recorded which) from PBMCs. The source of these receptors is a human donor with aplastic anemia.

This rearrangement joins TRBV7-6 to TRBJ1-2; D perhaps matches TRBD1 (6 bases). V was trimmed by 5 bases and J by 0 bases, leaving 16 bases between them. Germline values: CDR1 SGHVS, CDR2 FNYEAQ. This CDR3 is built from 16 residues. CDR3 in DNA: TGTGCCAGCAGCGTCCTGACAGGAGGTGCTAACTATGGCTACACCTTC. As protein: CASSVLTGGANYGYTF.

There are many counts of this clonotype. This chain's CDR3 is CASSISGAYEQYF. The CDR3 DNA is TGTGCCAGCAGCATCTCCGGGGCCTACGAGCAGTACTTC. This rearrangement joins TRBV6-5 to TRBJ2-7; tentatively, D is TRBD2 (5 bases). Trimming stripped 6 bases from V and 2 bases from J, with 11 bases between. CDR3 length: 13 amino acids. Per the germline V gene, CDR1 is MNHEY and CDR2 is SVGAGI.

This clonotype has ten or more counts. This chain links TRBV19 with TRBJ2-2, with TRBD1 as a possible D gene (6 bases). The V and J ends lost 3 bases and 0 bases respectively, with 17 bases between them. This CDR3 comprises 18 residues. CDR1 is LNHDA and CDR2 is SQIVND in the germline V gene (reference sequence). In DNA form, the CDR3 reads TGTGCCAGTAGTATCGAGTCTGACAGGCCGTCGAACACCGGGGAGCTGTTTTTT. Amino acid sequence: CASSIESDRPSNTGELFF.

The genes are TRBV2 and TRBJ1-4; D might be TRBD1 (5 bases). CDR1 and CDR2 (germline): SNHLY, FYNNEI. Trimming stripped 7 bases from V and 8 bases from J, with 11 bases between. This CDR3 contains 12 residues. DNA for the CDR3: TGTGCCAGCAATATGGAGGGGGAAAAACTGTTTTTT. Amino acid sequence: CASNMEGEKLFF.

This chain links TRBV15 with TRBJ2-1; D remains ambiguous. The CDR3 is 12 amino acids. Germline CDR1 reads LNHNV; CDR2 reads YYDKDF (reference sequence). Between the trimmed V and J ends, which lost 1 base and 9 bases, there was a span of 7 bases. CDR3 nucleotides: TGTGCCACCAGCAGAGGAACGGGTGAGCAGTTCTTC. Protein sequence: CATSRGTGEQFF.

This chain links TRBV10-3 with TRBJ2-4, with a weak D call TRBD1 (6 bases). This CDR3 spans 14 amino acids. Germline V gene data show CDR1 as ENHRY and CDR2 as SYGVKD. Trimming took 7 bases from V and 0 from J, leaving 10 bases between them. CDR3 coding DNA: TGTGCCATCACGGACAGTAAAGCCAAAAACATTCAGTACTTC. Translation: CAITDSKAKNIQYF.

The chain has TRBV20-1 and TRBJ2-7, with unresolved D. This CDR3 contains 12 residues. V was cut by 5 bases and J by 3 bases, with 11 bases left in between. Germline lookup yields CDR1 DFQATT and CDR2 SNEGSKA (reference sequence). CDR3 coding DNA: TGCAGTGCTGCTCGACCAAGCTACGAGCAGTACTTC. This codes for CSAARPSYEQYF.

The V gene is TRBV20-1, the J gene TRBJ2-3, with 12 bases aligning to TRBD2. With V trimmed by 0 bases and J by 2 bases, 3 bases remained unmatched. The CDR3 runs 16 residues. CDR1 and CDR2 from the germline V gene are DFQATT and SNEGSKA (reference sequence). CDR3 DNA sequence: TGCAGTGCTAGAGAAGCTAGCGGGAGGGTCACAGATACGCAGTATTTT. It is translated as CSAREASGRVTDTQYF.

In nucleotides, the CDR3 is TGTGCCAGCATGGGACTAGCGGGCCCTATAGGGCAGTTCTTC. Encoded protein: CASMGLAGPIGQFF. This chain uses TRBV27 with TRBJ2-1; TRBD2 matches 12 bases. Trimming cost V 7 bases and J 12 bases; bases outside gene matches: 10. The CDR3 loop spans 14 amino acids. From germline, CDR1 is MNHEY and CDR2 SMNVEV (reference sequence).

This chain's CDR3 is CASSAQGPIYGYTF. The CDR3 DNA reads as TGTGCCAGCAGCGCCCAGGGGCCCATCTATGGCTACACCTTC. The J gene is TRBJ1-2, the V gene TRBV7-9; D may be TRBD1 (6 bases). V was clipped by 5 bases and J by 4 bases, with 14 bases between them. The CDR3 consists of 14 residues. Germline lookup yields CDR1 SEHNR and CDR2 FQNEAQ (reference sequence).

CDR3 loop: CATSRVGGGYKQYF. The DNA of the CDR3 is TGTGCCACCAGCAGAGTGGGTGGGGGATACAAGCAGTACTTC. This chain links TRBV15 with TRBJ2-7, with D possibly called TRBD1 or TRBD2 (5 bases each). The V gene's germline CDR1 is LNHNV and CDR2 YYDKDF (reference sequence). The germline V and J ends were trimmed by 1 base and 8 bases, with 15 bases remaining between them. This CDR3 spans 14 amino acids.

The V gene is TRBV5-1, the J gene TRBJ2-1, with D hard to call. The germline gives CDR1 SGHRS, CDR2 YFSETQ. This CDR3 region has 13 residues. V gave up 5 bases and J gave up 6 bases, with 12 bases separating them. The CDR3 region is CASSPDLRNEQFF. The CDR3 nucleotides are TGCGCCAGCAGTCCGGACCTACGCAATGAGCAGTTCTTC. The complete variable domain, with remaining parts taken from reference TRBV5-1 and TRBJ2-1, reads KAGVTQTPRYLIKTRGQQVTLSCSPISGHRSVSWYQQTPGQGLQFLFEYFSETQRNKGNFPGRFSGRQFSNSRSEMNVSTLELGDSALYLCASSPDLRNEQFFGPGTRLTVL.

This clonotype appeared a single time. The chain links TRBV24-1 to TRBJ1-5; D is ambiguous. The V gene lost 2 bases and the J gene lost 4 bases, with 17 bases spanning the gap. Germline CDR1 and CDR2: KGHDR and SFDVKD. This CDR3 spans 17 amino acids. The CDR3 nucleotides read TGTGCCACCAGTGATTCGTCTGGGGAAGCTTCGAATCAGCCCCAGCATTTT. Its protein product is CATSDSSGEASNQPQHF.

The chain has TRBV2 and TRBJ2-3; the match to TRBD1 covers 7 bases. The CDR3 spans 15 residues. The germline V gene has CDR1 SNHLY and CDR2 FYNNEI. Trimming took 3 bases from V and 1 from J; bases not matched to a gene: 4. The CDR3 protein is CASSETGTGTDTQYF. Written as DNA, the CDR3 is TGTGCCAGCAGTGAGACCGGGACAGGCACAGATACGCAGTATTTT.

The chain carries TRBV27 and TRBJ2-2; 8 positions match TRBD1. This CDR3 comprises 15 residues. V gave up 4 bases and J gave up 5 bases; unmatched junction bases: 6. CDR1 and CDR2 (germline): MNHEY, SMNVEV (reference sequence). CDR3 in amino acids: CASSSPTGGTGELFF. CDR3 DNA: TGTGCCAGCAGTTCCCCCACAGGGGGGACCGGGGAGCTGTTTTTT.